What follows are 7 T cell receptor beta chains derived from one specimen sequenced in a study of blood T cell repertoires in COVID-19. The assay was immunoSEQ multiplex PCR, and TCRdb's table has in-frame clones only and misses some. The table records roughly 200,000 clones, approximately 83% of them present only once. Input material: peripheral blood. The source of these receptors is a human donor with active or convalescent COVID-19. The donor label of this sample is uncertain.

The chain recombines TRBV3-1 (or the pseudogene TRBV3-2) with TRBJ2-5; TRBD2 aligns across 10 bases. In germline, CDR1 is LGHDT, CDR2 YNNKEL (reference sequence). J gave up 1 base and V 5 bases, and 7 bases lay outside the gene matches. There are 16 residues in the CDR3. CDR3 DNA sequence: TGTGCCAGCAGCTTAACTAGCGGGAACTCCCAAGAGACCCAGTACTTC. The encoded protein is CASSLTSGNSQETQYF.

The chain has TRBV5-1 and TRBJ1-4; D gene uncertain. V shed 2 bases and J shed 7 bases, with 12 bases lying between them. Germline CDR1 and CDR2: SGHRS and YFSETQ. The CDR3 totals 14 residues. Here the CDR3 reads CASSFGRGLEKLFF. The CDR3 coding sequence is TGCGCCAGCAGCTTTGGGCGCGGGCTTGAAAAACTGTTTTTT. The whole variable domain, filled in from reference TRBV5-1 and TRBJ1-4, reads KAGVTQTPRYLIKTRGQQVTLSCSPISGHRSVSWYQQTPGQGLQFLFEYFSETQRNKGNFPGRFSGRQFSNSRSEMNVSTLELGDSALYLCASSFGRGLEKLFFGSGTQLSVL.

The V call is TRBV3-1 (or the pseudogene TRBV3-2), the J call TRBJ2-1; the match to TRBD2 covers 7 bases. This CDR3 is built from 16 residues. Trimming cost V 4 bases and J 4 bases; bases outside gene matches: 10. Germline lookup yields CDR1 LGHDT and CDR2 YNNKEL (reference sequence). CDR3 residues: CASSLGGSGFYNEQFF. The CDR3 DNA follows: TGTGCCAGCAGCCTTGGTGGTAGCGGGTTTTACAATGAGCAGTTCTTC.

The V gene is TRBV5-4, the J gene TRBJ2-7, with TRBD2 matching over 9 bases. The CDR3 is 15 residues long. Trimming at V came to 4 bases and at J to 5 bases, leaving 10 bases not matched to a gene. Looked up from germline, CDR1 is SGHNT and CDR2 is YYREEE (reference sequence). The chain's CDR3 is CASSPGGGRAHEQYF. CDR3 sequence (DNA): TGTGCCAGCAGCCCGGGGGGCGGGAGGGCCCACGAGCAGTACTTC.

V and J are TRBV4-1 and TRBJ2-4; TRBD1 might be the D (5 bases). Germline loops: CDR1 MGHRA, CDR2 YSYEKL. V lost 1 base to trimming and J lost 9 bases, with 13 bases between them. The CDR3 consists of 14 residues. The CDR3 sequence: CASSQAGASTIQYF. In nucleotides, the CDR3 is TGCGCCAGCAGCCAAGCTGGGGCTTCTACCATTCAGTACTTC.

The chain couples TRBV29-1 to TRBJ1-3; TRBD1 matches at 7 bases. CDR1 and CDR2 from the germline V gene are SQVTM and ANQGSEA. The ends lost 0 bases at V and 8 bases at J; junction bases unmatched: 10. This CDR3 is 15 amino acids long. The CDR3 DNA is TGCAGCGTTGAAGATCCCGACAGGGTCCCAGACACCATATATTTT. Translating it yields CSVEDPDRVPDTIYF.

The chain combines TRBV3-1 (or the pseudogene TRBV3-2) with TRBJ2-2; 10 nucleotides line up with TRBD2. The CDR3 has 16 amino acids. V dropped 4 bases and J dropped 4; count of bases not matched to a gene: 6. CDR1 is LGHDT and CDR2 is YNNKEL in the germline V gene (reference sequence). CDR3: CASSPHQREGTGELFF. The CDR3 nucleotides are TGTGCCAGCAGCCCCCACCAGCGGGAGGGCACCGGGGAGCTGTTTTTT.